This T cell receptor (beta chain) is from a study of T cells after yellow fever vaccination. TCRdb reanalysed the 5' RACE reads using MiXCR and keeps one entry per CDR3 protein. The table lists about 330,000 distinct CDR3 sequences, 4.1% of them singletons. This clonotype was recorded many times. This TCR came from a man aged 18-30 years who received the YFV17D yellow fever vaccine. Material: PBMCs, obtained 5 days after the yellow fever booster vaccination.

The chain's CDR3 is CATSGSGGGASTDTQYF. The CDR3 DNA sequence: TGTGCCACCAGCGGGAGCGGGGGGGGTGCTAGCACAGATACGCAGTATTTT. The rearrangement links TRBV15 to TRBJ2-3; 10 bases map to TRBD2. Germline CDR1 reads LNHNV; CDR2 reads YYDKDF (reference sequence). V dropped 5 bases and J dropped 0; count of bases not matched to a gene: 8. The CDR3 loop spans 17 amino acids.